Listed here are 12 T cell receptor beta chains from one sample, sequenced in a study of shared clonotypes between healthy human individuals. The repertoire was sequenced with immunoSEQ multiplex PCR; TCRdb's copy has only in-frame clones and lacks some. This table has some 2,100,000 clones, approximately 96% appearing once. Sequenced: naive CD4+ T cells sorted from blood. Noted subset: CD45RA+ positively selected. Receptor source: a man aged 18 to 29 in good health.

This clone was counted a single time. This chain uses TRBV25-1 with TRBJ1-2; maybe TRBD1 (6 bases). This CDR3 comprises 15 residues. Looked up from germline, CDR1 is MGHDK and CDR2 is SYGVNS. The germline V and J ends were trimmed by 8 bases and 0 bases, with 16 bases remaining between them. This CDR3 reads CASWGGGEANYGYTF. DNA for the CDR3: TGTGCCAGCTGGGGAGGGGGTGAGGCTAACTATGGCTACACCTTC.

The chain combines TRBV5-4 with TRBJ1-4; D not certain. The germline gives CDR1 SGHNT, CDR2 YYREEE (reference sequence). Trimming took 1 base from V and 8 from J, leaving 9 bases between them. The length of the CDR3 is 13 residues. The chain's CDR3 is CASSLLAGEKLFF. CDR3 DNA: TGTGCCAGCAGCTTGTTGGCTGGGGAAAAACTGTTTTTT.

The chain uses TRBV27 and TRBJ1-4; D possibly corresponds to TRBD1 (5 bases). The germline CDR1 and CDR2 sequences are MNHEY and SMNVEV (reference sequence). There are 14 residues in the CDR3. V lost 2 bases to trimming and J lost 5 bases, with 9 bases between them. The CDR3 loop is CASSLRRGNEKLFF. CDR3 coding DNA: TGTGCCAGCAGTTTAAGACGGGGGAATGAAAAACTGTTTTTT.

About this clone itself: In the same sample, other DNA sequences code for this CDR3. This chain uses TRBV7-2 with TRBJ2-7; 10 bases map to TRBD1. Germline CDR1 is SGHTA and CDR2 is FQGNSA. The CDR3 covers 14 residues. J gave up 3 bases and V 4 bases, and 3 bases lay outside the gene matches. The CDR3: CASSSRTGGYEQYF. CDR3 nucleotides: TGTGCCAGCAGCTCACGGACAGGGGGCTACGAGCAGTACTTC. Full variable domain (remainder filled in from reference TRBV7-2 and TRBJ2-7): GAGVSQSPSNKVTEKGKDVELRCDPISGHTALYWYRQSLGQGLEFLIYFQGNSAPDKSGLPSDRFSAERTGGSVSTLTIQRTQQEDSAVYLCASSSRTGGYEQYFGPGTRLTVT.

This chain links TRBV9 with TRBJ1-3; TRBD1 is a possible D gene (6 bases). Trimming took off 4 bases at V and 4 bases at J, with 12 bases between the two ends. The V gene's germline CDR1 is SGDLS and CDR2 YYNGEE. This CDR3 has 14 residues. The CDR3, as DNA: TGTGCCAGCAGCAGCGGGACATACGGAAACACCATATATTTT. This codes for CASSSGTYGNTIYF.

The chain employs TRBV7-9 and TRBJ2-7; 8 nucleotides line up with TRBD1. The junction had 10 bases not matched to a gene; V was cut back by 6 bases and J by 6 bases. This CDR3 contains 14 residues. Germline CDR1 reads SEHNR; CDR2 reads FQNEAQ (reference sequence). The CDR3 loop reads CASRQVGQGGEQYF. The CDR3 region has the DNA TGTGCCAGCAGACAAGTCGGACAGGGTGGCGAGCAGTACTTC.

The chain joins TRBV11-1 to TRBJ2-1; 8 nucleotides agree with TRBD1. Looked up from germline, CDR1 is SGHAT and CDR2 is FQDESV (reference sequence). The CDR3 sequence is 13 residues long. V shed 10 bases and J 2 bases; nucleotides not matched to a gene: 4. The CDR3 is CATGTGTYNEQFF. As DNA, the CDR3 is TGTGCCACCGGGACAGGAACCTACAATGAGCAGTTCTTC.

Comment on this clone: Other DNA sequences in the sample encode the same CDR3. V usage is TRBV5-1 and J usage is TRBJ2-7; the D gene is possibly TRBD1 (5 bases). Trimming pared 1 base from V and 1 base from J, leaving 6 bases between. This CDR3 is built from 13 residues. The germline V gene encodes CDR1 SGHRS and CDR2 YFSETQ. CDR3 residues: CASSLKGSYEQYF. DNA of the CDR3: TGCGCCAGCAGCTTGAAGGGGTCCTACGAGCAGTACTTC.

The V gene is TRBV6-6, the J gene TRBJ2-2; weak D call: TRBD2 (6 bases). V was pared by 2 bases and J by 4 bases, with 14 bases between. CDR1 MNHNY and CDR2 SVGAGI come from the germline V gene (reference sequence). CDR3 length: 16 residues. The CDR3 nucleotides read TGTGCCAGCAGTTACACGGCCGGCGGGATCACCGGGGAGCTGTTTTTT. Its protein is CASSYTAGGITGELFF.

V gene TRBV6-5 combines with J gene TRBJ2-1, with TRBD2 matching 13 bases. V shed 7 bases, J shed 8 bases, and the junction held 5 bases outside the gene matches. Germline V gives CDR1 MNHEY, CDR2 SVGAGI. The CDR3 contains 14 residues. In DNA form, the CDR3 reads TGTGCCAGCAAACTAGCGGGGGGGCAGGATGAGCAGTTCTTC. Translating gives CASKLAGGQDEQFF.

The genes are TRBV9 and TRBJ2-2; TRBD2 is a possible D gene (6 bases). Between the trimmed V and J ends, which lost 6 bases and 5 bases, there was a span of 17 bases. Germline CDR1 reads SGDLS; CDR2 reads YYNGEE. This CDR3 has 15 amino acids. CDR3: CASIRPGRFTGELFF. CDR3 coding DNA: TGTGCCAGCATTCGGCCAGGGAGGTTTACCGGGGAGCTGTTTTTT.

The V gene is TRBV7-3, the J gene TRBJ2-6; 9 bases align to TRBD1. CDR1 SGHTA and CDR2 FQGTGA come from the germline V gene. The CDR3 has 18 residues. After removal of 5 bases from V and 0 bases from J, the junction contained 8 bases not matched to a gene. This chain's CDR3 is CASSVGGQGNSGANVLTF. The CDR3 coding sequence is TGTGCCAGCAGCGTAGGCGGACAGGGGAACTCTGGGGCCAACGTCCTGACTTTC.